Listed below are T cell receptor beta chains from one sample, sequenced in a study of regulatory T cells in long-lasting Graves disease. TCRdb re-called the multiplex PCR reads through MiXCR, storing one row per CDR3 protein. The sample records approximately 350,000 distinct CDR3 sequences, approximately 10% being singletons. These data were also reused for a study on T cells in Graves' hyperthyroidism and ophthalmopathy.

The source was peripheral blood mononuclear cells (PBMCs), collected at new diagnosis, from a patient treated with antithyroid drugs. These receptors were obtained from a woman aged 18 to 35 with Graves disease. The CDR3 runs from the conserved cysteine through the conserved F or W. A D gene is named only where the DNA matches it firmly. Expanded clones get a size class; other rows say once, few or many, or leave the size out.

d_call	v_call	j_call	clone_size	cdr3_nt	cdr3_aa
TRBD1	TRBV6-5	TRBJ1-2	many	TGTGCCAGCAGTTACTCGGACAGGGGGGTTGTGAACTATGGCTACACCTTC	CASSYSDRGVVNYGYTF
.	TRBV7-3	TRBJ1-1	.	TGTGCCAGCAAAGAGAGAACCCTCACTGAAGCTTTCTTT	CASKERTLTEAFF
.	TRBV9	TRBJ2-2	many	TGTGCCAGCAGCGTAGTACAGGGTAACACCGGGGAGCTGTTTTTT	CASSVVQGNTGELFF
.	TRBV6-1	TRBJ2-3	many	TGTGCCAGCGGGACCTGGAGGGAAACAGATACGCAGTATTTT	CASGTWRETDTQYF
.	TRBV6-1	TRBJ1-5	.	TGTGCCAGCAATAGGATAGCTGGCAATCAGCCCCAGCATTTT	CASNRIAGNQPQHF
.	TRBV5-1	TRBJ1-5	few	TGCGCCAGTAGGGGCAGGGAAGGTCAGCCCCAGCATTTT	CASRGREGQPQHF
.	TRBV20-1	TRBJ2-7	many	TGCAGTGCTAGAGTTTCGCGGATCTCCTACGAGCAGTACTTC	CSARVSRISYEQYF
TRBD1	TRBV6-2/TRBV6-3	TRBJ2-7	.	TGTGCCAGCGGGGGCAGGGACAGGGGCTACGAGCAGTACTTC	CASGGRDRGYEQYF
.	TRBV2	TRBJ2-2	.	TGTGCCAGCAGTGGGCGCGTGAGAAACACCGGGGAGCTGTTTTTT	CASSGRVRNTGELFF
.	TRBV7-2	TRBJ1-1	many	TGTGCCAGCAGCTTATCAGGGCCGAACACTGAAGCTTTCTTT	CASSLSGPNTEAFF